The 10 T cell receptor beta chains in this list originate from one sample, sequenced in a study of shared clonotypes between healthy human individuals. Produced via immunoSEQ multiplex PCR; TCRdb's table is partial and in-frame only. This sample has around 750,000 clones, with over 65% found just once. The specimen was memory CD4+ T cells sorted from blood. Stated subset: CD45RA-negative fraction. The receptor source for this set is a woman younger than 45 in good health.

Regarding this clone: The same CDR3 can be traced to other DNA sequences in this sample. The genes are TRBV5-1 and TRBJ2-3, with 8 bases aligning to TRBD1. With 5 bases clipped from V and 3 bases from J, the junction kept 5 bases outside the gene matches. This CDR3 spans 14 amino acids. CDR1 and CDR2 from the germline V gene are SGHRS and YFSETQ. CDR3 coding DNA: TGCGCCAGCAGTTTCGGACAGGGTACAGATACGCAGTATTTT. Amino acids: CASSFGQGTDTQYF.

The chain's CDR3 is CSARSSYEQYF. CDR3 bases: TGCAGCGCCCGAAGCTCATACGAGCAGTACTTC. This chain joins TRBV29-1 and TRBJ2-7; D call uncertain. CDR3 size: 11 residues. CDR1 SQVTM and CDR2 ANQGSEA come from the germline V gene. Trimming cost V 7 bases and J 4 bases, with 11 bases left between them.

This clone was seen more than once but under ten times. V and J are TRBV6-1 and TRBJ1-5; a possible D gene is TRBD1 (5 bases). Trimming removed 1 base from V and 7 bases from J, with 11 bases in between. The CDR3 extends over 14 amino acids. Germline CDR1 reads MNHNS; CDR2 reads SASEGT. The CDR3 sequence is CASSEGGNLQPQHF. CDR3 nucleotides: TGTGCCAGCAGTGAAGGGGGCAATTTGCAGCCCCAGCATTTT.

Notes on this clone: The same CDR3 is also encoded by other DNA sequences in this sample. This rearrangement joins TRBV5-4 to TRBJ1-1; D not certain. CDR3 length: 13 amino acids. The germline CDR1 and CDR2 sequences are SGHNT and YYREEE (reference sequence). Trimming removed 0 bases from V and 3 bases from J, with 6 bases in between. CDR3 DNA sequence: TGTGCCAGCAGCTTGGCCGCGGACACTGAAGCTTTCTTT. Its protein product is CASSLAADTEAFF. The variable domain in full, with the rest retrieved from reference TRBV5-4 and TRBJ1-1, is ETGVTQSPTHLIKTRGQQVTLRCSSQSGHNTVSWYQQALGQGPQFIFQYYREEENGRGNFPPRFSGLQFPNYSSELNVNALELDDSALYLCASSLAADTEAFFGQGTRLTVV.

The V call is TRBV5-4, the J call TRBJ2-1; D is possibly TRBD1 (6 bases). The CDR3 sequence is 14 residues long. V was clipped by 10 bases and J by 5 bases, with 19 bases between them. From germline, CDR1 is SGHNT and CDR2 YYREEE (reference sequence). The CDR3 DNA reads TGTGCCTGCACCCTTTCACAGGGAAACAATGAGCAGTTCTTC. As protein: CACTLSQGNNEQFF.

The chain carries TRBV12-2 and TRBJ2-1; the table's D gene call, TRBD2, was not cross checked with the DNA. TRBV12-2 is marked as a pseudogene. The length of the CDR3 is 16 residues. This CDR3 is CASRAESAGGSDEQFF. CDR3 nucleotide sequence: TGTGCAAGTCGCGCCGAATCGGCGGGAGGGTCGGATGAGCAGTTCTTC.

The genes are TRBV30 and TRBJ1-4, with D hard to call. Trimming pared 5 bases from V and 3 bases from J, leaving 10 bases between. Per germline, CDR1 GTSNPN and CDR2 SVGIG (reference sequence). The CDR3 extends over 13 amino acids. This CDR3 is CAWGRTANEKLFF. The CDR3 region has the DNA TGTGCCTGGGGCCGGACCGCTAATGAAAAACTGTTTTTT.

This clone was picked up a small number of times. This rearrangement joins TRBV19 to TRBJ2-6, with 8 bases aligning to TRBD2. Trimming removed 7 bases from V and 0 bases from J; junction bases left unmatched: 8. The CDR3 runs 17 residues. Germline CDR1 LNHDA, CDR2 SQIVND (reference sequence). The CDR3 DNA follows: TGTGCCAGTAAATTACTAGCGGTGAGCTCTGGGGCCAACGTCCTGACTTTC. This encodes CASKLLAVSSGANVLTF.

This clone was picked up a small number of times. The V call is TRBV19, the J call TRBJ1-1; D unresolved. The CDR3 is 11 residues long. The germline V gene has CDR1 LNHDA and CDR2 SQIVND (reference sequence). Trimming took off 7 bases at V and 5 bases at J, with 8 bases between the two ends. The CDR3 spells CASNDWTEAFF. The CDR3 DNA is TGTGCCAGTAACGACTGGACTGAAGCTTTCTTT.

In DNA form, the CDR3 reads TGCGCCAGCTTGTTGGGTGCTAGCACAGATACGCAGTATTTT. Its protein product is CASLLGASTDTQYF. This chain connects TRBV5-1 to TRBJ2-3; no clear D. This CDR3 is 14 amino acids long. Germline V CDR1 and CDR2: SGHRS, YFSETQ. The V end lost 7 bases, the J end lost 0 bases, and 12 bases lay between the germline ends.